One and the same sample provided the 6 T cell receptor beta chains below, sequenced in a study of blood T cell repertoires in COVID-19. Assay: immunoSEQ multiplex PCR; the TCRdb copy retains only in-frame clones and omits some. The sample records under 150,000 clones, about 85% being singletons. Input material: peripheral blood. These receptors originate from a woman in her sixties with COVID-19, enrolled during active disease.

The gene calls are TRBV7-3 and TRBJ1-1; 7 bases map to TRBD1. Germline-derived CDR1 and CDR2 are SGHTA and FQGTGA. V was clipped by 5 bases and J by 3 bases; unmatched bases: 6. The CDR3 is 14 residues long. The CDR3 sequence is CASSPQGGHTEAFF. For the CDR3, the DNA is TGTGCCAGCAGCCCTCAGGGGGGACACACTGAAGCTTTCTTT. Using reference TRBV7-3 and TRBJ1-1 for the parts outside the CDR3, the full variable domain is GAGVSQTPSNKVTEKGKYVELRCDPISGHTALYWYRQSLGQGPEFLIYFQGTGAADDSGLPNDRFFAVRPEGSVSTLKIQRTERGDSAVYLCASSPQGGHTEAFFGQGTRLTVV.

This chain uses TRBV11-2 with TRBJ2-1, with 11 bases that match TRBD2. Germline V gene sequence: CDR1 SGHAT, CDR2 FQNNGV. The CDR3 has 16 amino acids. Trimming removed 0 bases from V and 11 bases from J; junction bases left unmatched: 9. The CDR3 DNA reads TGTGCCAGCAGCTTAGATTCGGAGACTAGCGGGACCCAGCAGTTCTTC. Its protein product is CASSLDSETSGTQQFF.

V gene TRBV3-1 (or the pseudogene TRBV3-2) combines with J gene TRBJ2-5, with 11 bases lining up with TRBD2. V was pared by 3 bases and J by 3 bases, with 3 bases of the junction left unmatched. Germline lookup yields CDR1 LGHDT and CDR2 YNNKEL (reference sequence). CDR3 size: 15 residues. The CDR3 region has the DNA TGTGCCAGCAGCCACGCACTAGCGGGGGAAGAGACCCAGTACTTC. Translation: CASSHALAGEETQYF.

This clone occurred a few times. This sequence joins TRBV11-2 and TRBJ1-1, with D possibly matching TRBD1 (6 bases). There are 13 residues in the CDR3. V lost 2 bases, J lost 7 bases, and 11 bases lay in between. Germline CDR1 SGHAT, CDR2 FQNNGV. The DNA of the CDR3 is TGTGCCAGCAGCTTACTTCAGGGGAGTGAAGCTTTCTTT. Protein sequence: CASSLLQGSEAFF.

The rearrangement uses TRBV5-1 and TRBJ2-3; a weak D match, TRBD1 (7 bases). From germline, CDR1 is SGHRS and CDR2 YFSETQ. The CDR3 has 16 amino acids. V lost 6 bases and J lost 2, with 19 bases in between. In DNA form, the CDR3 reads TGCGCCAGCACCCGCAGGGGGGACCGTATCACAGATACGCAGTATTTT. This translates into CASTRRGDRITDTQYF.

This clone was detected a few times. In DNA form, the CDR3 reads TGCGCCAGCAGCTTGCGGGCGCAGGGGACAACCTATGGCTACACCTTC. Its translation is CASSLRAQGTTYGYTF. This rearrangement joins TRBV5-1 to TRBJ1-2; maybe TRBD1 (6 bases). The CDR3 length is 16 residues. The ends were cut back, 1 base at V and 4 bases at J, with 17 bases in the middle. CDR1 SGHRS and CDR2 YFSETQ come from the germline V gene.